The entry below describes one T cell receptor beta chain. The target antigen is unknown. TCRdb's copy holds only in-frame clones and misses some; the assay was immunoSEQ multiplex PCR. The sample includes 31,000 or so clones, over 65% of them seen just once. Sample time point: week 35, safety follow-up. Each dose delivered 300 ug of mutant IDH1 20-mer peptide subcutaneously with imiquimod. Donors had new IDH1-mutant astrocytomas of WHO grade 3 or 4 (ATRX-lost). This CDR3 spans 17 amino acids. CDR1 is GTSNPN, CDR2 SVGIG, per germline (reference sequence). V dropped 0 bases and J dropped 2; count of bases not matched to a gene: 12. The sample belongs to a study of a mutant IDH1 vaccine in newly diagnosed glioma. The wider study: Vaccine administration was initiated 4-6 weeks following radiotherapy alone, or with temozolomide cycles.

The chain joins TRBV30 to TRBJ1-2; 7 nucleotides match TRBD1. The source is a woman in her 40s with glioma. Material: PBMCs, obtained from a glioma patient whose treatment included an IDH1 peptide vaccine. CDR3 protein: CAWSVRGKGAQNYGYTF. The CDR3 coding sequence is TGTGCCTGGAGTGTAAGAGGAAAGGGGGCGCAAAACTATGGCTACACCTTC.